The source of this TCR beta chain is a study of shared clonotypes between healthy human individuals. Study-wide background: Each donor's CD8 memory used one plate, CD8 naive two, each CD4 subset three.

The sorted-subset replicate PCRs were given around 190 ng DNA, which is around 29,000 T cell genomes. The protocol was immunoSEQ multiplex PCR, while the TCRdb copy is restricted to in-frame clones and leaves out a portion. Of about a million clones in the sample, more than 75% were seen once. The CDR3 consists of 12 residues. Germline-derived CDR1 and CDR2 are MNHEY and SVGAGI. Trimming removed 10 bases from V and 7 bases from J, with 17 bases in between. The chain couples TRBV6-5 to TRBJ2-7; D may match TRBD1 or TRBD2 (5 bases each). This clonotype was obtained from a man younger than 35 in good health. Sequencing was performed on memory CD4+ T cells sorted from blood. As for subset: CD45RA-negative fraction. The CDR3 reads CATSQGETEQYF. CDR3 DNA: TGTGCCACCAGCCAGGGAGAAACAGAGCAGTACTTC.